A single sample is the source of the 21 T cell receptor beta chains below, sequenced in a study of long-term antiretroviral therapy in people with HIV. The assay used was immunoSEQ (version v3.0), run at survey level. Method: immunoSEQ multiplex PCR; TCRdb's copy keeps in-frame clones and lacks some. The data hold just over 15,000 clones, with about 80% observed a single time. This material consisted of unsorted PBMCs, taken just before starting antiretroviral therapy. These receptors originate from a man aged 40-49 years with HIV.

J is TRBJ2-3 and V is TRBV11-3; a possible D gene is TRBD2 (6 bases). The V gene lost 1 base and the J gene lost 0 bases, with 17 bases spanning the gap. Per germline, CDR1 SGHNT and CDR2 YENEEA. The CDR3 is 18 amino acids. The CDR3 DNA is TGTGCCAGCAGCTTAGGGACGACCGGGGGACTGAGCACAGATACGCAGTATTTT. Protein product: CASSLGTTGGLSTDTQYF. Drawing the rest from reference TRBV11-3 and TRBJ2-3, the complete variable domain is EAGVVQSPRYKIIEKKQPVAFWCNPISGHNTLYWYLQNLGQGPELLIRYENEEAVDDSQLPKDRFSAERLKGVDSTLKIQPAELGDSAVYLCASSLGTTGGLSTDTQYFGPGTRLTVL.

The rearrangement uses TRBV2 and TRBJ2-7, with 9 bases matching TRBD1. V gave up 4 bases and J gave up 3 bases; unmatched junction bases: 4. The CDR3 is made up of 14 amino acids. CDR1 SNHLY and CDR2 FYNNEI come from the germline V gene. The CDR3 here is CASSGPGQGYEQYF. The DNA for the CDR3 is TGTGCCAGCAGTGGTCCGGGACAGGGCTACGAGCAGTACTTC.

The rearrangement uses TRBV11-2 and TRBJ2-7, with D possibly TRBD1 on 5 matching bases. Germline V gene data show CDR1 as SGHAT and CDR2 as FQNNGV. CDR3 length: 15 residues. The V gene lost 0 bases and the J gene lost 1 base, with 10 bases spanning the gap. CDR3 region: CASSLDLGPSYEQYF. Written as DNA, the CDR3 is TGTGCCAGCAGCTTAGATTTGGGGCCTTCCTACGAGCAGTACTTC.

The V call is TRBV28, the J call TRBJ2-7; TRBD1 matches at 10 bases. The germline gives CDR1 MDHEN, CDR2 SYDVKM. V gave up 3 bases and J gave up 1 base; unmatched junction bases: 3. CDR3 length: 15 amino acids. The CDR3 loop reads CASSFGTGDSYEQYF. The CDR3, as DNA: TGTGCCAGCAGTTTCGGGACAGGGGATTCCTACGAGCAGTACTTC.

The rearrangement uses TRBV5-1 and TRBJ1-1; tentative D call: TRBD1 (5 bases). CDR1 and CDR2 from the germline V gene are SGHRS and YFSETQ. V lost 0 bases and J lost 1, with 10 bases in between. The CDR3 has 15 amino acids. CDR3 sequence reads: CASSLEGYTNTEAFF. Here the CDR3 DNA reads TGCGCCAGCAGCTTGGAGGGGTATACGAACACTGAAGCTTTCTTT.

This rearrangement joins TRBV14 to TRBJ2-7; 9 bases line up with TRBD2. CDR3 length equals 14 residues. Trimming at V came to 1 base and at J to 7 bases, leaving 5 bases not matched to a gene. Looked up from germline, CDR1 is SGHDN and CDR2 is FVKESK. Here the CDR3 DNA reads TGTGCCAGCAGCCAAGCGGGGCTAGCGGGGGAGCAGTACTTC. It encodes CASSQAGLAGEQYF.

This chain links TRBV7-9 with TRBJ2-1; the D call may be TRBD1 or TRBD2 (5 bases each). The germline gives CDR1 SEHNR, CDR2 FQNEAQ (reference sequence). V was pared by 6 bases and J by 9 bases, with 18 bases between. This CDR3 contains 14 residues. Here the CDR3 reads CASRSSTGLVEQFF. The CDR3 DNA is TGTGCCAGCAGATCATCGACGGGGCTGGTTGAGCAGTTCTTC.

This chain's CDR3 is CASSLVARSSYEQYF. The CDR3 DNA is TGTGCCAGCAGCTTGGTAGCCAGAAGCTCCTACGAGCAGTACTTC. The chain combines TRBV5-6 with TRBJ2-7; D unclear. V was cut by 0 bases and J by 0 bases, with 10 bases left in between. Germline V gives CDR1 SGHDT, CDR2 YYEEEE. This CDR3 is built from 15 residues.

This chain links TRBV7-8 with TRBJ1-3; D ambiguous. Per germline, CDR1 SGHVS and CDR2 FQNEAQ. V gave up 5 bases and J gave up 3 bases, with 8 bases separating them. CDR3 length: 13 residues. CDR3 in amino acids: CASSAYGGNTIYF. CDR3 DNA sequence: TGTGCCAGCAGCGCATACGGTGGAAACACCATATATTTT.

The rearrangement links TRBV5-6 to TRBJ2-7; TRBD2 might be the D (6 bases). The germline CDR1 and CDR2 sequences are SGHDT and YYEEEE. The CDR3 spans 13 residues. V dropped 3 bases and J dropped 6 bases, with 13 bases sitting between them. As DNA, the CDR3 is TGTGCCAGCAGCTATAGCGGCGGCGGCGAGCAGTACTTC. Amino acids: CASSYSGGGEQYF. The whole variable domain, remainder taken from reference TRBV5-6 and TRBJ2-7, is DAGVTQSPTHLIKTRGQQVTLRCSPKSGHDTVSWYQQALGQGPQFIFQYYEEEERQRGNFPDRFSGHQFPNYSSELNVNALLLGDSALYLCASSYSGGGEQYFGPGTRLTVT.

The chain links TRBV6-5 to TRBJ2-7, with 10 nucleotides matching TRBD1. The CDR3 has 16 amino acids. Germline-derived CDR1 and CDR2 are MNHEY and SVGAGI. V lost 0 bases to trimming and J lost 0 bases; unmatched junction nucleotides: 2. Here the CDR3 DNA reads TGTGCCAGCAGTTACTCCGGGGACAGGGGCTCCTACGAGCAGTACTTC. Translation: CASSYSGDRGSYEQYF.

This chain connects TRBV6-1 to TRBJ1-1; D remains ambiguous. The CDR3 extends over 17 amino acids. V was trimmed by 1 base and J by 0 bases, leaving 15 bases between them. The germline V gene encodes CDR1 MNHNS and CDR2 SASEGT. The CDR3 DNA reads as TGTGCCAGCAGTGAAGGTTACACAGAGCCTCTGAACACTGAAGCTTTCTTT. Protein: CASSEGYTEPLNTEAFF.

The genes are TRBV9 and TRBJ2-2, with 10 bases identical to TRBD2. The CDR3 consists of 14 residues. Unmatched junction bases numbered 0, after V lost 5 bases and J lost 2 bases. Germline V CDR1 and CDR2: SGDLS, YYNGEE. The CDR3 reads CASRLAGNTGELFF. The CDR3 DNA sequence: TGTGCCAGCAGACTAGCGGGAAACACCGGGGAGCTGTTTTTT. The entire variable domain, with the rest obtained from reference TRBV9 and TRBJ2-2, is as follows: DSGVTQTPKHLITATGQRVTLRCSPRSGDLSVYWYQQSLDQGLQFLIQYYNGEERAKGNILERFSAQQFPDLHSELNLSSLELGDSALYFCASRLAGNTGELFFGEGSRLTVL.

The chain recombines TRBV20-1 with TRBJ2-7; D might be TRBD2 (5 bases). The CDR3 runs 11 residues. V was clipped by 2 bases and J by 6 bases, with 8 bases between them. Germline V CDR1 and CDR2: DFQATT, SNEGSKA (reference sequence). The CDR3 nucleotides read TGCAGTGCTAGACGAGGGTCCGAGCAGTACTTC. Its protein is CSARRGSEQYF.

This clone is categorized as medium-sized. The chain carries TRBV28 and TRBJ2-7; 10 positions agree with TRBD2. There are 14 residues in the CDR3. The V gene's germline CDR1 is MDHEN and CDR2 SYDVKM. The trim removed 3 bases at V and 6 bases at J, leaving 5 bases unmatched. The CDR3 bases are TGTGCCAGCAGTTTGCTAGCGGGAGTTCGCGAGCAGTACTTC. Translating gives CASSLLAGVREQYF.

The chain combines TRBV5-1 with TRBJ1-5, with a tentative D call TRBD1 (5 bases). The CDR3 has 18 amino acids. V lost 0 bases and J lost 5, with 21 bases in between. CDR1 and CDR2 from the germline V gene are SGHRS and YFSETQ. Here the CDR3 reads CASSLGGGGNPADQPQHF. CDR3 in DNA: TGCGCCAGCAGCTTGGGGGGTGGGGGAAACCCCGCGGATCAGCCCCAGCATTTT.

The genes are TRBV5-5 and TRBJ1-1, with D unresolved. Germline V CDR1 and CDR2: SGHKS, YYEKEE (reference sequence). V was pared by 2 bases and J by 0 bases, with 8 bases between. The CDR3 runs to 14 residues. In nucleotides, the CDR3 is TGTGCCAGCAGCTTCGGCAGATTGAACACTGAAGCTTTCTTT. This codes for CASSFGRLNTEAFF.

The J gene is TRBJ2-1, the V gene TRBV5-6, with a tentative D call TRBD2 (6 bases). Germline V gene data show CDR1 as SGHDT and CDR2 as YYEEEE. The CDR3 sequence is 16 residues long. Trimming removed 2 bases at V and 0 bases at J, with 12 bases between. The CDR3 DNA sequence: TGTGCCAGCAGCTTACCGGGACTGAGCTCCTACAATGAGCAGTTCTTC. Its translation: CASSLPGLSSYNEQFF. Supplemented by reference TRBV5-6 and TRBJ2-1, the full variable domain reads DAGVTQSPTHLIKTRGQQVTLRCSPKSGHDTVSWYQQALGQGPQFIFQYYEEEERQRGNFPDRFSGHQFPNYSSELNVNALLLGDSALYLCASSLPGLSSYNEQFFGPGTRLTVL.

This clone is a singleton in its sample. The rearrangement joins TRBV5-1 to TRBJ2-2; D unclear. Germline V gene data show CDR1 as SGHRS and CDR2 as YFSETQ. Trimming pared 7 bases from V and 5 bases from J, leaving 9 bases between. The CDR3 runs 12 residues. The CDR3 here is CASLDKTGELFF. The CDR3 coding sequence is TGCGCCAGCCTCGACAAAACCGGGGAGCTGTTTTTT.

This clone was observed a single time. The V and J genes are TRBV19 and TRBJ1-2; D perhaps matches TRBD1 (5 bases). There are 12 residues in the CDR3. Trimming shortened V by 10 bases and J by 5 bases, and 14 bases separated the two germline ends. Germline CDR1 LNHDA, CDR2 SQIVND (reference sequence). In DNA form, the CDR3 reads TGTGCCACCCAGGGAGGGCTTTATGGCTACACCTTC. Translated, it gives CATQGGLYGYTF.

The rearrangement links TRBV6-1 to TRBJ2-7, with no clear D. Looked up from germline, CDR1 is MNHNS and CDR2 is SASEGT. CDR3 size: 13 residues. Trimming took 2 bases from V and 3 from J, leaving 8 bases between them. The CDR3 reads CASSESGFYEQYF. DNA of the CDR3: TGTGCCAGCAGTGAATCCGGGTTCTACGAGCAGTACTTC.